One sample yielded the 30 T cell receptor beta chains listed below, sequenced in a study of early T cells in non-severe SARS-CoV-2 infection. TCRdb redid the calling of the 5' RACE reads with MiXCR, one entry per CDR3 protein. The repertoire holds around 78,000 distinct CDR3 sequences, with 11% to 15% as singletons. The source material was whole blood. Receptor source: an adult who was a healthcare worker with PCR-confirmed SARS-CoV-2 infection or an uninfected control (not recorded which).

This sequence joins TRBV2 and TRBJ1-3; D gene uncertain. V was trimmed by 6 bases and J by 0 bases, leaving 12 bases between them. The CDR3 loop spans 15 amino acids. The germline gives CDR1 SNHLY, CDR2 FYNNEI. The CDR3 sequence: CASRPGPLSGNTIYF. In nucleotides, the CDR3 is TGTGCCAGCAGACCGGGTCCTCTCTCTGGAAACACCATATATTTT.

This clonotype has at least ten counts. The V call is TRBV2, the J call TRBJ2-1; 8 positions match TRBD2. The germline gives CDR1 SNHLY, CDR2 FYNNEI. V was clipped by 6 bases and J by 4 bases; unmatched bases: 8. CDR3 length: 15 amino acids. CDR3 nucleotides: TGTGCCAGCAGCCCCCCTAGCGGGCCTTACAATGAGCAGTTCTTC. Its protein product is CASSPPSGPYNEQFF. Full variable domain (remainder filled in from reference TRBV2 and TRBJ2-1): EPEVTQTPSHQVTQMGQEVILRCVPISNHLYFYWYRQILGQKVEFLVSFYNNEISEKSEIFDDQFSVERPDGSNFTLKIRSTKLEDSAMYFCASSPPSGPYNEQFFGPGTRLTVL.

The gene calls are TRBV29-1 and TRBJ2-1; TRBD2 is a possible D gene (5 bases). This CDR3 is 16 amino acids long. V was trimmed by 5 bases and J by 5 bases, leaving 22 bases between them. From germline, CDR1 is SQVTM and CDR2 ANQGSEA. The CDR3 DNA reads TGCAGCGTTTCTGGTGCTGTGGCTAGCCGAAACAATGAGCAGTTCTTC. It codes for CSVSGAVASRNNEQFF.

This clonotype occurred many times. The gene calls are TRBV9 and TRBJ2-2; D unclear. V lost 0 bases and J 2 bases, leaving 8 bases between the germline ends. The CDR3 contains 15 residues. Germline CDR1 reads SGDLS; CDR2 reads YYNGEE. CDR3 amino acids: CASSVGQANTGELFF. CDR3 DNA: TGTGCCAGCAGCGTAGGGCAGGCCAACACCGGGGAGCTGTTTTTT.

This clonotype was counted a few times. The chain uses TRBV25-1 and TRBJ2-1, with 8 bases matching TRBD2. The germline CDR1 and CDR2 sequences are MGHDK and SYGVNS. V lost 2 bases, J lost 6 bases, and 6 bases stayed unmatched. The CDR3 loop spans 15 amino acids. The CDR3 nucleotides read TGTGCCAGCAGTGAAGGGTCGGGGGGGCCCAATGAGCAGTTCTTC. As protein: CASSEGSGGPNEQFF.

This clonotype was seen at least ten times. The rearrangement uses TRBV21-1 and TRBJ2-7; no check of the table's D call, TRBD2, against the DNA was made. TRBV21-1 is reported as a pseudogene. This CDR3 comprises 14 residues. CDR3 sequence: CASSRRTTTYEQYF. The CDR3, as DNA: TGTGCCAGCTCCCGCCGGACTACTACCTACGAGCAGTACTTC.

This clonotype was seen a handful of times. This rearrangement joins TRBV12-5 to TRBJ2-1, with D possibly being TRBD2 (6 bases). There are 16 residues in the CDR3. CDR1 is LGHNT, CDR2 FRNRAP, per germline. V lost 6 bases to trimming and J lost 3 bases, with 18 bases between them. CDR3 in DNA: TGTGCTAGTGGCCACGCTGGCGATAGCGGCTACAATGAGCAGTTCTTC. It encodes CASGHAGDSGYNEQFF.

This clonotype was found a few times. CDR3 sequence (DNA): TGTGCCAGCAGTCCCGGAAGCAGGGGCCAAGAGACCCAGTACTTC. Translated, it gives CASSPGSRGQETQYF. This rearrangement joins TRBV28 to TRBJ2-5, with TRBD1 as a possible D gene (6 bases). Trimming shortened V by 5 bases and J by 1 base, and 14 bases separated the two germline ends. The CDR3 contains 15 residues. CDR1 is MDHEN and CDR2 is SYDVKM in the germline V gene.

The chain has TRBV29-1 and TRBJ1-1, with D possibly being TRBD1 (5 bases). The CDR3 loop spans 12 amino acids. V was trimmed by 4 bases and J by 3 bases, leaving 9 bases between them. Germline values: CDR1 SQVTM, CDR2 ANQGSEA. The CDR3 nucleotides read TGCAGCGTTGTCGGGGCTTACACTGAAGCTTTCTTT. This codes for CSVVGAYTEAFF.

The chain carries TRBV11-2 and TRBJ2-5, with 10 bases matching TRBD1. This CDR3 contains 15 residues. The J segment lost 5 bases and the V segment lost 6 bases, leaving 9 bases of the junction unmatched. Germline V gives CDR1 SGHAT, CDR2 FQNNGV. CDR3 DNA: TGTGCCAGCAGGACAACCGGGACAGGGGTCGAGACCCAGTACTTC. This sequence encodes CASRTTGTGVETQYF.

Many counts were recorded for this clonotype. This chain uses TRBV5-1 with TRBJ2-1; D remains unclear. This CDR3 has 14 amino acids. Deletions cut 4 bases from V and 6 bases from J, with 14 bases between. Germline V CDR1 and CDR2: SGHRS, YFSETQ. The DNA of the CDR3 is TGCGCCAGCAGCCCCTCAAACTTGGGCAATGAGCAGTTCTTC. Translating gives CASSPSNLGNEQFF. The whole variable domain, remainder taken from reference TRBV5-1 and TRBJ2-1, is KAGVTQTPRYLIKTRGQQVTLSCSPISGHRSVSWYQQTPGQGLQFLFEYFSETQRNKGNFPGRFSGRQFSNSRSEMNVSTLELGDSALYLCASSPSNLGNEQFFGPGTRLTVL.

The chain carries TRBV6-5 and TRBJ1-1, with D tentatively TRBD1 (5 bases). Trimming removed 6 bases from V and 0 bases from J, with 11 bases in between. The germline gives CDR1 MNHEY, CDR2 SVGAGI. There are 14 residues in the CDR3. CDR3 region: CASSYRQMNTEAFF. The CDR3 DNA reads as TGTGCCAGCAGCTACAGACAGATGAACACTGAAGCTTTCTTT.

CDR3 nucleotides: TGTGCCAGCAGTTTGGGACAGGGGGGGACTGAAGCTTTCTTT. Residues: CASSLGQGGTEAFF. The chain recombines TRBV2 with TRBJ1-1; TRBD1 aligns across 11 bases. Germline assignment: CDR1 SNHLY and CDR2 FYNNEI. V was clipped by 5 bases and J by 5 bases; unmatched bases: 4. This CDR3 has 14 amino acids.

This chain links TRBV9 with TRBJ2-3; D is undetermined. This CDR3 is built from 13 residues. The germline V and J ends were trimmed by 1 base and 4 bases, with 7 bases remaining between them. In germline, CDR1 is SGDLS, CDR2 YYNGEE. The DNA of the CDR3 is TGTGCCAGCAGCGTACGATTACCAGATACGCAGTATTTT. Amino acid sequence: CASSVRLPDTQYF. The full variable domain, completed using reference TRBV9 and TRBJ2-3, is DSGVTQTPKHLITATGQRVTLRCSPRSGDLSVYWYQQSLDQGLQFLIQYYNGEERAKGNILERFSAQQFPDLHSELNLSSLELGDSALYFCASSVRLPDTQYFGPGTRLTVL.

The gene calls are TRBV7-2 and TRBJ2-3; D gene ambiguous. Trimming removed 2 bases from V and 2 bases from J, with 8 bases in between. CDR1 is SGHTA and CDR2 is FQGNSA in the germline V gene. There are 14 residues in the CDR3. Here the CDR3 reads CASSLYQSTDTQYF. The CDR3, as DNA: TGTGCCAGCAGCTTATACCAATCCACAGATACGCAGTATTTT.

The chain joins TRBV5-1 to TRBJ2-7, with D maybe TRBD1 (6 bases). The V gene's germline CDR1 is SGHRS and CDR2 YFSETQ. V was cut by 2 bases and J by 0 bases, with 15 bases left in between. The CDR3 totals 16 residues. DNA of the CDR3: TGCGCCAGCAGCTTCACCGGGACATCGAGCTCCTACGAGCAGTACTTC. Encoded protein: CASSFTGTSSSYEQYF.

This chain connects TRBV7-3 to TRBJ2-1; 8 nucleotides line up with TRBD2. Trimming took 2 bases from V and 7 from J; bases not matched to a gene: 4. The CDR3 has 14 residues. Germline assignment: CDR1 SGHTA and CDR2 FQGTGA. This chain's CDR3 is CASSLAGGLNEQFF. CDR3 DNA: TGTGCCAGCAGCTTAGCGGGGGGTCTAAATGAGCAGTTCTTC. The full variable domain, completed using reference TRBV7-3 and TRBJ2-1, is GAGVSQTPSNKVTEKGKYVELRCDPISGHTALYWYRQSLGQGPEFLIYFQGTGAADDSGLPNDRFFAVRPEGSVSTLKIQRTERGDSAVYLCASSLAGGLNEQFFGPGTRLTVL.

This clonotype was observed at least ten times. This sequence joins TRBV5-1 and TRBJ2-7, with a weak D call TRBD1 (6 bases). V was trimmed by 2 bases and J by 6 bases, leaving 15 bases between them. The CDR3 has 14 residues. CDR1 is SGHRS, CDR2 YFSETQ, per germline. CDR3 in amino acids: CASSFTGISSEQYF. Written as DNA, the CDR3 is TGCGCCAGCAGCTTTACAGGGATCTCATCCGAGCAGTACTTC.

This clonotype came up many times. The V and J genes are TRBV7-3 and TRBJ2-7; no clear D. This CDR3 is 13 amino acids long. V lost 3 bases, J lost 6 bases, and 12 bases lay in between. The germline gives CDR1 SGHTA, CDR2 FQGTGA. The CDR3 nucleotides read TGTGCCAGCAGCTTCGGACGTGACACCGAGCAGTACTTC. Its translation: CASSFGRDTEQYF.

This clonotype has a handful of counts. This sequence joins TRBV27 and TRBJ2-7; 9 bases align to TRBD1. Unmatched junction bases numbered 0, after V lost 3 bases and J lost 3 bases. The CDR3 runs 13 residues. The germline V gene has CDR1 MNHEY and CDR2 SMNVEV (reference sequence). The CDR3 DNA sequence: TGTGCCAGCAGTTTGACAGGGGGCTACGAGCAGTACTTC. It codes for CASSLTGGYEQYF.

This clonotype was seen many times. The rearrangement joins TRBV10-3 to TRBJ1-3; TRBD1 matches 9 bases. CDR1 is ENHRY and CDR2 is SYGVKD in the germline V gene. The length of the CDR3 is 13 residues. J gave up 8 bases and V 7 bases, and 6 bases lay outside the gene matches. The CDR3 DNA is TGTGCCATCAAGGGACAGGGTTTCGACACCATATATTTT. Translating gives CAIKGQGFDTIYF.

The chain recombines TRBV6-6 with TRBJ1-1; D ambiguous. The germline V gene encodes CDR1 MNHNY and CDR2 SVGAGI (reference sequence). This CDR3 has 14 amino acids. V lost 6 bases and J 4 bases, leaving 15 bases between the germline ends. The CDR3, as DNA: TGTGCCAGCAGCCGATCGGCCGGTGGCACTGAAGCTTTCTTT. Its translation: CASSRSAGGTEAFF.

This clonotype was observed a handful of times. The chain carries TRBV3-1 and TRBJ2-7; 14 bases line up with TRBD2. V shed 4 bases and J 6 bases; nucleotides not matched to a gene: 17. Germline assignment: CDR1 LGHDT and CDR2 YNNKEL (reference sequence). The CDR3 is 19 residues long. The DNA of the CDR3 is TGTGCCAGCAGCCGAGATCTACCGGGACTAGCGGGAGTTCCCGGCGAGCAGTACTTC. This encodes CASSRDLPGLAGVPGEQYF.

This chain links TRBV5-1 with TRBJ2-3, with 7 bases that match TRBD1. The CDR3 is 15 amino acids. The V gene's germline CDR1 is SGHRS and CDR2 YFSETQ. The J segment lost 0 bases and the V segment lost 1 base, leaving 2 bases of the junction unmatched. CDR3 sequence reads: CASSLLGGSTDTQYF. In DNA, the CDR3 is TGCGCCAGCAGCTTGCTAGGGGGCAGCACAGATACGCAGTATTTT.

CDR3: CATSGQDRVDAQYF. As DNA, the CDR3 is TGTGCCACCAGCGGACAGGACAGGGTAGACGCGCAGTACTTC. This chain links TRBV15 with TRBJ2-7; 8 bases align to TRBD1. V lost 5 bases and J lost 9; bases outside the gene matches: 12. The CDR3 totals 14 residues. Germline V lookup: CDR1 LNHNV, CDR2 YYDKDF (reference sequence).

This clonotype has more than one count but fewer than ten. The J gene is TRBJ2-7, the V gene TRBV7-9; TRBD1 matches 10 bases. CDR1 is SEHNR, CDR2 FQNEAQ, per germline (reference sequence). J lost 5 bases, V lost 2 bases, and 6 bases had no gene match. This CDR3 is 15 amino acids long. The CDR3 sequence: CASSLRQGAKNEQYF. CDR3 bases: TGTGCCAGCAGCTTACGACAGGGGGCGAAAAACGAGCAGTACTTC.

This clonotype was detected many times. The DNA for the CDR3 is TGTGCCAGCAGCCCGATTGAGAGGGACCTTCGCAAAAAACTGTTTTTT. It translates to CASSPIERDLRKKLFF. The chain joins TRBV7-2 to TRBJ1-4; TRBD1 is a possible D gene (5 bases). Trimming stripped 5 bases from V and 9 bases from J, with 22 bases between. Germline V lookup: CDR1 SGHTA, CDR2 FQGNSA. The CDR3 is 16 amino acids.

This clonotype was picked up a small number of times. V and J are TRBV3-1 and TRBJ2-5; D ambiguous. Germline CDR1 and CDR2: LGHDT and YNNKEL (reference sequence). This CDR3 is built from 12 residues. V gave up 2 bases and J gave up 11 bases, with 12 bases separating them. CDR3 sequence reads: CASSQPSRWQYF. The CDR3 DNA follows: TGTGCCAGCAGCCAACCCAGCCGTTGGCAGTACTTC.

V and J are TRBV4-1 and TRBJ2-3; the D is unclear. The CDR3 runs to 16 residues. V lost 0 bases and J lost 0, with 10 bases in between. Looked up from germline, CDR1 is MGHRA and CDR2 is YSYEKL. The CDR3 region has the DNA TGCGCCAGCAGCCAAGACGTCACAGTTAGCACAGATACGCAGTATTTT. Translation: CASSQDVTVSTDTQYF.

This clonotype was counted between two and nine times. This chain connects TRBV10-3 to TRBJ2-7; 14 bases are shared with TRBD2. The junction had 11 bases not matched to a gene; V was cut back by 5 bases and J by 2 bases. This CDR3 comprises 18 residues. Germline V gene sequence: CDR1 ENHRY, CDR2 SYGVKD. CDR3 coding DNA: TGTGCCATCAGTAAGGGACTAGCGGGAGCCCCCCGCGCCTACGAGCAGTACTTC. Translated: CAISKGLAGAPRAYEQYF.